The entry below describes one TCR beta chain. Its cognate antigen is unknown. Vbeta (60) and Jbeta (13) primers were used in the PCR. Clones were read by immunoSEQ multiplex PCR, and TCRdb kept only the in-frame ones, dropping some. Of fewer than 200,000 clones listed, approximately 80% are singletons. The data originate from a study of cytomegalovirus exposure and HLA in healthy donors. Background on the study: Earlier findings included nearly 120 million unique TCR beta sequences obtained from 150 million to 200 million T cells.

Study-wide points: Trimming of TCR beta V- and J-genes showed a link, identified in a later analysis, to a missense DCLRE1C variant. Looking again later, the authors saw that most CMV-associated TCR beta chains seemed HLA-restricted.

The clonotype comes from a man in his late teens or twenties in good health and CMV-seropositive. Sequences were obtained from PBMCs.

The CDR3 spells CATEFAGRSYNEQFF. DNA for the CDR3: TGTGCCACCGAATTTGCGGGGCGTTCCTACAATGAGCAGTTCTTC. This rearrangement joins TRBV5-4 to TRBJ2-1; D may be TRBD2 (6 bases). The germline V gene encodes CDR1 SGHNT and CDR2 YYREEE (reference sequence). CDR3 length: 15 amino acids. V lost 9 bases and J lost 1, with 17 bases in between.